This T cell receptor (beta chain) derives from a study of molecular identifiers for immune sequencing clone quantification. Whole-study findings and limits: Among effectors, clones above 20 RNA copies held over 98% of molecules; among naive cells, under 1%. Underestimation of highly expanded clone sizes could arise where identical TCR molecules share a barcode.

CD8+CD4-CCR7+CD45RA+ sorting gave the naive CD8 T cells. Germline assignment: CDR1 LNHDA and CDR2 SQIVND (reference sequence). The CDR3 runs 13 residues. The trim removed 2 bases at V and 14 bases at J, leaving 9 bases unmatched. TCRdb reprocessed the PCR reads with MiXCR, giving one entry per CDR3 protein. The sample records 30,000 to 45,000 distinct CDR3 sequences, roughly 20% being singletons. This clonotype was detected many times. Its antigen is not identified. Sequences were obtained from naive CD8+ T cells from blood, with Jurkat cell RNA spiked in. As for subset: FACS-sorted CD8+CD4-CCR7+CD45RA+ naive T cells. The rearrangement joins TRBV19 to TRBJ2-1, with 7 bases aligning to TRBD2. The origin of this receptor is a human donor in good health. Some libraries in this study had Jurkat cell RNA spiked in. The CDR3 DNA sequence: TGTGCCAGTAGTATAAGGGCGGGAGAGACGGAGTTCTTC. It is translated as CASSIRAGETEFF.